The clone carrying this T cell receptor beta chain was counted a few times. Its antigen is as yet unknown. Other DNA sequences in this sample translate to the same CDR3. What was sequenced were expressed TCRB transcripts, since all of the isolated RNA had been reverse transcribed. Naive, central memory and regulatory T cell samples averaged roughly 3.5 million immunoSEQ reads each. TCRdb's copy holds only in-frame clones and misses some; the assay was immunoSEQ multiplex PCR. This table holds about 190,000 clones, roughly 7.1% found once. The data were obtained in a study of beta chain features in type 1 diabetes. Regarding the study as a whole: Shortening that was moderate but significant affected the TCRB CDR3s of Type 1 diabetes patients in all four CD4+ subsets.

This CDR3 region has 12 residues. The germline CDR1 and CDR2 sequences are SNHLY and FYNNEI. V was clipped by 6 bases and J by 5 bases, with 10 bases between them. The sequenced sample consisted of central memory CD4+ T cells from blood. The clonotype originates from a woman in her forties with type 1 diabetes. The gene calls are TRBV2 and TRBJ2-5, with D possibly TRBD1 on 5 matching bases. The CDR3 here is CASSGQGETQYF. CDR3 sequence (DNA): TGTGCCAGCAGCGGACAAGGGGAGACCCAGTACTTC.